One sample yielded the 16 T cell receptor beta chains listed below, sequenced in a study of Graves' ophthalmopathy and Graves' hyperthyroidism. Researchers took RNA transcripts and amplified TCR beta CDR3 regions from them. The authors performed first-round RT-PCR with HTBI primers and then a second-round multiplex PCR. TCRdb recomputed calls from the multiplex PCR reads with MiXCR, one row per CDR3 protein. Of some 210,000 distinct CDR3 sequences listed, under 30% were seen once; the top ten hold 9.1%. The specimen sequenced was peripheral blood. Receptors were obtained from a man between 45 and 60 years old with Graves' ophthalmopathy.

This clonotype was counted many times. The chain uses TRBV6-4 and TRBJ2-7; either TRBD1 or TRBD2 may supply D (6 bases each). Germline V lookup: CDR1 MRHNA, CDR2 SNTAGT. This CDR3 has 17 residues. With 5 bases removed from V and 3 bases from J, the gap between germline ends came to 23 bases. The DNA for the CDR3 is TGTGCCAGCAGTCCGGACAGTTTCCCTAGCGCACTCTACGAGCAGTACTTC. Protein sequence: CASSPDSFPSALYEQYF.

The V call is TRBV12-3 or TRBV12-4, the J call TRBJ1-5; 12 bases are shared with TRBD1. Trimming cost V 7 bases and J 7 bases; bases outside gene matches: 11. The CDR3 loop spans 16 amino acids. The CDR3 region has the DNA TGTGCCAGCAAAATCGGGGACAGGGGGCGGAGGCAGCCCCAGCATTTT. This encodes CASKIGDRGRRQPQHF.

This clonotype has ten or more counts. V gene TRBV19 combines with J gene TRBJ1-1; tentatively, D is TRBD1 (5 bases). This CDR3 comprises 11 residues. Trimming left V 7 bases short and J 5 bases short, with 8 bases between. Germline V CDR1 and CDR2: LNHDA, SQIVND (reference sequence). The CDR3 protein is CASMWGTEAFF. In DNA form, the CDR3 reads TGTGCCAGTATGTGGGGGACTGAAGCTTTCTTT.

This clonotype was observed at least ten times. This chain uses TRBV12-3 or TRBV12-4 with TRBJ2-5, with 11 positions matching TRBD1. The ends lost 2 bases at V and 4 bases at J; junction bases unmatched: 3. The CDR3 loop spans 15 amino acids. The CDR3 loop reads CASSLWTGGAETQYF. CDR3 DNA: TGTGCCAGCAGTTTATGGACAGGGGGCGCAGAGACCCAGTACTTC.

This clonotype was seen at least ten times. The gene calls are TRBV5-1 and TRBJ2-5, with no clear D. The V end lost 5 bases, the J end lost 1 base, and 12 bases lay between the germline ends. CDR1 is SGHRS, CDR2 YFSETQ, per germline. The CDR3 covers 14 residues. The CDR3 is CASRHDPPQETQYF. CDR3 nucleotide sequence: TGCGCCAGCAGGCATGACCCCCCCCAAGAGACCCAGTACTTC.

The chain carries TRBV12-3 or TRBV12-4 and TRBJ1-1; tentative D call: TRBD1 (5 bases). The V end lost 7 bases, the J end lost 5 bases, and 14 bases lay between the germline ends. This CDR3 region has 13 residues. The CDR3 sequence: CASTLTDRTEAFF. The CDR3 nucleotides read TGTGCCAGCACCTTGACAGATCGTACTGAAGCTTTCTTT.

The V gene is TRBV12-3 or TRBV12-4, the J gene TRBJ1-2; no definite D call. The CDR3 sequence is 15 residues long. V was cut by 6 bases and J by 8 bases, with 22 bases left in between. This CDR3 is CASSHPPGNSLGYTF. The CDR3 nucleotides read TGTGCCAGCAGCCACCCACCCGGAAATAGCTTGGGCTACACCTTC.

This clonotype has ten or more counts. The rearrangement links TRBV2 to TRBJ1-1; possible D gene TRBD1, 6 bases. V was shortened by 7 bases and J by 5 bases, with 11 bases between the two germline ends. Germline V gives CDR1 SNHLY, CDR2 FYNNEI. This CDR3 spans 12 amino acids. CDR3 residues: CASIEGGTEAFF. The CDR3 nucleotides read TGTGCCAGCATCGAGGGGGGAACTGAAGCTTTCTTT.

V gene TRBV20-1 combines with J gene TRBJ1-6, with 10 bases lining up with TRBD1. Germline CDR1 DFQATT, CDR2 SNEGSKA (reference sequence). J gave up 5 bases and V 0 bases, and 4 bases lay outside the gene matches. CDR3 length: 16 residues. In DNA form, the CDR3 reads TGCAGTGCTAGAGAGTGGGACAGGGGCCATAATTCACCCCTCCACTTT. It codes for CSAREWDRGHNSPLHF.

This clonotype was picked up many times. The chain links TRBV24-1 to TRBJ2-7; TRBD2 might be the D (5 bases). Germline V CDR1 and CDR2: KGHDR, SFDVKD. V was cut by 3 bases and J by 7 bases, with 15 bases left in between. The CDR3 covers 14 residues. The CDR3 loop is CATSDPGKPREQYF. The CDR3 bases are TGTGCCACCAGTGATCCCGGGAAGCCTCGGGAGCAGTACTTC.

The V gene is TRBV12-3 or TRBV12-4, the J gene TRBJ1-2, with D tentatively TRBD1 (6 bases). Trimming shortened V by 5 bases and J by 5 bases, and 15 bases separated the two germline ends. CDR3 length: 14 residues. This chain's CDR3 is CASSDYGQPYGYTF. Written as DNA, the CDR3 is TGTGCCAGCAGTGACTACGGACAGCCTTATGGCTACACCTTC.

This chain uses TRBV12-3 or TRBV12-4 with TRBJ1-2; weak D call: TRBD1 (5 bases). The CDR3 sequence is 15 residues long. The V gene lost 6 bases and the J gene lost 5 bases, with 19 bases spanning the gap. CDR3 residues: CASRGSWDPPYGYTF. DNA of the CDR3: TGTGCCAGCAGAGGTTCCTGGGACCCACCATATGGCTACACCTTC.

The CDR3 protein is CASSSNSGSEQYF. The CDR3 DNA is TGTGCCAGCAGTTCCAACAGCGGGAGCGAGCAGTACTTC. The genes are TRBV12-3 or TRBV12-4 and TRBJ2-7; 8 nucleotides agree with TRBD2. V was clipped by 4 bases and J by 6 bases; unmatched bases: 5. This CDR3 has 13 residues.

This clonotype was counted many times. Written as DNA, the CDR3 is TGTGCCAGCACTCTAGCGGGAGTCGCGGCCGGGGAGCTGTTTTTT. Translated, it gives CASTLAGVAAGELFF. The rearrangement joins TRBV6-2 or TRBV6-3 to TRBJ2-2; 10 bases line up with TRBD2. After removal of 7 bases from V and 6 bases from J, the junction contained 8 bases not matched to a gene. Germline loops: CDR1 MNHEY, CDR2 SVGEGT. The CDR3 runs to 15 residues.

The sample holds many counts of this clonotype. The gene calls are TRBV30 and TRBJ1-5, with 10 bases lining up with TRBD1. Losses at the gene ends were 5 bases for V and 4 bases for J; bases not matched to a gene: 5. The CDR3 has 14 amino acids. Germline V gene sequence: CDR1 GTSNPN, CDR2 SVGIG (reference sequence). The CDR3 protein is CAWSADRGNQPQHF. The CDR3 bases are TGTGCCTGGTCAGCGGACAGGGGGAATCAGCCCCAGCATTTT.

This chain uses TRBV12-3 or TRBV12-4 with TRBJ1-6; D gene unclear. Trimming pared 3 bases from V and 4 bases from J, leaving 4 bases between. This CDR3 is built from 13 residues. CDR3 nucleotides: TGTGCCAGCAGTTTCGGGTATAATTCACCCCTCCACTTT. Amino acid sequence: CASSFGYNSPLHF.